One and the same sample provided the 6 T cell receptor beta chains below, sequenced in a study of cytomegalovirus exposure and HLA in healthy donors. The PCR was carried out with 60 Vbeta primers and 13 Jbeta primers. Produced via immunoSEQ multiplex PCR; TCRdb's table is partial and in-frame only. The sample shows 140,000 to 150,000 clones, approximately 79% of them seen only once. Sequencing used PBMCs. These receptors originate from a woman between 40 and 55 years old in good health and CMV-seropositive.

The rearrangement uses TRBV7-3 and TRBJ2-3, with 13 bases fitting TRBD2. CDR1 is SGHTA, CDR2 FQGTGA, per germline. V was pared by 3 bases and J by 3 bases, with 3 bases of the junction left unmatched. This CDR3 has 16 amino acids. The CDR3 DNA reads TGTGCCAGCAGCTTCGGACTAGCGGGGGTTACAGATACGCAGTATTTT. Translating it yields CASSFGLAGVTDTQYF.

The rearrangement joins TRBV15 to TRBJ2-5; D is undetermined. Looked up from germline, CDR1 is LNHNV and CDR2 is YYDKDF (reference sequence). V was pared by 4 bases and J by 4 bases, with 16 bases between. CDR3 length equals 15 residues. CDR3 amino acids: CATSKRQVVRETQYF. The CDR3 DNA follows: TGTGCCACCAGCAAACGGCAGGTAGTTCGAGAGACCCAGTACTTC.

The count of this clone is one. This is likely a read error, given that the CDR3 carries no conserved phenylalanine or tryptophan at its end. The rearrangement links TRBV5-5 to TRBJ1-2, with D maybe TRBD1 (5 bases). The germline gives CDR1 SGHKS, CDR2 YYEKEE (reference sequence). This CDR3 contains 16 residues. Trimming left V 3 bases short and J 2 bases short, with 17 bases between. The CDR3 nucleotides are TGTGCCAGCAGCTCAGCAACTACAGGACCCAACTATGGCTACACCCTC. It yields the protein CASSSATTGPNYGYTL.

The V and J genes are TRBV11-2 and TRBJ2-7; D call uncertain. CDR3 length: 16 residues. With 6 bases removed from V and 6 bases from J, the gap between germline ends came to 24 bases. The V gene's germline CDR1 is SGHAT and CDR2 FQNNGV. CDR3 sequence: CASSILNAGIRSEQYF. The CDR3 DNA sequence: TGTGCCAGCAGTATTCTAAATGCAGGCATAAGGTCCGAGCAGTACTTC.

The chain recombines TRBV5-1 with TRBJ2-3; 8 bases match TRBD1. The CDR3 spans 19 residues. The J segment lost 1 base and the V segment lost 4 bases, leaving 17 bases of the junction unmatched. Germline V gene lookup returns CDR1 SGHRS and CDR2 YFSETQ. The CDR3: CASSLSGRVGTGGTDTQYF. The CDR3 DNA follows: TGCGCCAGCAGCCTGTCGGGTCGGGTAGGGACAGGAGGCACAGATACGCAGTATTTT.

The chain employs TRBV10-3 and TRBJ1-1; possibly TRBD1 for D (6 bases). The CDR3 runs to 13 residues. The germline V and J ends were trimmed by 7 bases and 7 bases, with 16 bases remaining between them. CDR1 is ENHRY and CDR2 is SYGVKD in the germline V gene. Here the CDR3 reads CAIKGQLNDEAFF. In nucleotides, the CDR3 is TGTGCCATCAAAGGACAGTTGAACGATGAAGCTTTCTTT.